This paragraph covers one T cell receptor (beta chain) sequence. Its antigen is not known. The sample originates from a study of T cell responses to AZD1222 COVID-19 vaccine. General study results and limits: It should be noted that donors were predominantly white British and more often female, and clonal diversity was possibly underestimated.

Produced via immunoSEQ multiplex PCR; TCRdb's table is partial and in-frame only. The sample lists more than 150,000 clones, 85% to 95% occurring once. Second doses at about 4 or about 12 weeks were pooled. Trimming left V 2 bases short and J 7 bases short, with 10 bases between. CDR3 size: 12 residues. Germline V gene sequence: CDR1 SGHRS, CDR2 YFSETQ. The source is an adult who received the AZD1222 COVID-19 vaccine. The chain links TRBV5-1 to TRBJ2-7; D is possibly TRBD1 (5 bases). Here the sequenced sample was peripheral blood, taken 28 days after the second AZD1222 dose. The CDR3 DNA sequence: TGCGCCAGCAGCTTCGCAGGGCGGGAGCAGTACTTC. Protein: CASSFAGREQYF.